The rows below give T cell receptor beta chains drawn from one sample of a study of graft-versus-host responses after intestinal transplantation. The data were produced by immunoSEQ multiplex PCR, yet TCRdb's version contains in-frame clones alone and is incomplete. In the table there are more than 15,000 clones, 60% to 85% of which are singletons. The sequences come from ileum tissue, collected approximately 480 days after intestinal transplant. These receptors came from a human patient who received an intestinal transplant, so some T cells may come from the graft donor. CDR3s include the opening cysteine and the closing phenylalanine or tryptophan. A D gene is named only where the DNA matches it firmly. Rows give clone size only sometimes, using once, few, many, or a class for an expanded clone.

>TRBJ2-7|NA|15|TRBV18|NA
TGTGCCAGCTCCGAAGGGGGTGGAAAGTCCTACGAGCAGTACTTC
CASSEGGGKSYEQYF
>TRBJ2-7|TRBD1|14|TRBV6-5|NA
TGTGCCAGCACCCGGACAGGGGAATTTTACGAGCAGTACTTC
CASTRTGEFYEQYF
>TRBJ2-5|TRBD2|13|TRBV10-3|NA
TGTGCCACTACTAGCGGGGGGGCCGAGACCCAGTACTTC
CATTSGGAETQYF
>TRBJ1-6|NA|18|TRBV7-2|NA
TGTGCCAGCAGCTTAGTGGCAGCGCGCCGCTCCTATAATTCACCCCTCCACTTT
CASSLVAARRSYNSPLHF
>TRBJ1-1|NA|13|TRBV29-1|once
TGCAGCGTTGAATCTTGGAGTAACACTGAAGCTTTCTTT
CSVESWSNTEAFF
>TRBJ1-1|NA|13|TRBV6-5|NA
TGTGCCAGCAGTTACGGGTTCACAGGTGAAGCTTTCTTT
CASSYGFTGEAFF
>TRBJ2-5|NA|15|TRBV7-2|NA
TGTGCCAGCCAACCGAATCGATATTTCCAAGAGACCCAGTACTTC
CASQPNRYFQETQYF
>TRBJ1-2|TRBD1|14|TRBV2|few
TGTGCCAGCAGCGACCAGGGACAGGGTCGGGGCTACACCTTC
CASSDQGQGRGYTF
>TRBJ2-2|NA|13|TRBV9|few
TGTGCCAGCAGCGTAGAGGTGGTAGGGGAGCTGTTTTTT
CASSVEVVGELFF
>TRBJ2-5|TRBD2|14|TRBV5-1|NA
TGCGCCAGCAGGCGGACTAGTGCACAAGAGACCCAGTACTTC
CASRRTSAQETQYF
>TRBJ2-2|TRBD1|15|TRBV11-1|NA
TGTGCCAGCAGCTCTTGGGACAGATACACCGGGGAGCTGTTTTTT
CASSSWDRYTGELFF
>TRBJ1-1|NA|14|TRBV4-1|NA
TGCGCCAGCAGCCAAGGGCCGGGAGGGACGTCGGCTTTCTTT
CASSQGPGGTSAFF
>TRBJ1-2|NA|18|TRBV4-1|NA
TGCGCCAGCAGCCAAGATCTAGGTTGGGGGGCAGTTCCCTATGGCTACACCTTC
CASSQDLGWGAVPYGYTF
>TRBJ2-5|NA|16|TRBV4-2|once
TGTGCCAGCAGCCAAGATTATGGGGGTGGGCAAGAGACCCAGTACTTC
CASSQDYGGGQETQYF
>TRBJ2-7|TRBD2|15|TRBV14|NA
TGTGCCATCACCCTGGGGCGAGCGGGGAGTTCCGAGCAGTACTTC
CAITLGRAGSSEQYF
>TRBJ2-3|NA|15|TRBV5-4|NA
TGTGCCAGCAGCTTGGGAGGCTCTAGCACAGATACGCAGTATTTT
CASSLGGSSTDTQYF
>TRBJ1-3|NA|15|TRBV7-6|NA
TGTGCCAGCAGCCCTCAGACAGGCTCTGGAAACACCATATATTTT
CASSPQTGSGNTIYF
>TRBJ2-3|NA|15|TRBV2|NA
TGTGCCAGCAGTCCACCCCAGGCGGGCACAGATACGCAGTATTTT
CASSPPQAGTDTQYF
>TRBJ2-4|NA|14|TRBV19|NA
TGTGCCAGTAGTATTGGGGAGCCCCCGGACATTCAGTACTTC
CASSIGEPPDIQYF
>TRBJ1-5|NA|14|TRBV7-2|NA
TGTGCCAGCAGCTTAGCGGGGGGGAATCAGCCCCAGCATTTT
CASSLAGGNQPQHF
>TRBJ1-1|NA|14|TRBV7-9|NA
TGTGCCAGCAGGTATGGCATGGGGAACACTGAAGCTTTCTTT
CASRYGMGNTEAFF
>TRBJ2-1|TRBD2|16|TRBV7-9|NA
TGTGCCAGCAGCTGGGGGACTAGCGGGTTCTTAAATGAGCAGTTCTTC
CASSWGTSGFLNEQFF
>TRBJ1-1|NA|11|TRBV20-1|NA
TGCAGTGCTAAGACGAACACTGAAGCTTTCTTT
CSAKTNTEAFF
>TRBJ1-4|NA|17|TRBV21-1|NA
TGTGCCAGCAGCAACGGGGGGACCGCGTTAACTAATGAAAAACTGTTTTTT
CASSNGGTALTNEKLFF
>TRBJ1-2|NA|12|TRBV29-1|NA
TGCAGCTTTAGGCACTGGGGGGATGGCTACACCTTC
CSFRHWGDGYTF
>TRBJ1-2|NA|15|TRBV7-9|NA
TGTGCCAGCAGCTTTTCTAGGGGCCTTAACTATGGCTACACCTTC
CASSFSRGLNYGYTF
>TRBJ2-7|NA|15|TRBV10-3|few
TGTGCCAGCAGGATGTATGAGACGGCAGTCTACGAGCAGTACTTC
CASRMYETAVYEQYF
>TRBJ1-2|TRBD1|14|TRBV30|few
TGTGCCTGCCTCCGGGACAGCTCGGTAAGAGGCTACACCTTC
CACLRDSSVRGYTF
>TRBJ2-7|NA|12|TRBV28|NA
TGTGCCAGCAGAAGCGGTGGGTACGAGCAGTACTTC
CASRSGGYEQYF
>TRBJ1-5|NA|15|TRBV2|NA
TGTGCCAGCAGTGTGAGGCCCCCAAGCAATCAGCCCCAGCATTTT
CASSVRPPSNQPQHF
>TRBJ2-7|NA|15|TRBV6-5|NA
TGTGCCAGCAGTTACCGACAGCGTCCTACCTACGAGCAGTACTTC
CASSYRQRPTYEQYF
>TRBJ1-2|NA|13|TRBV19|NA
TGTGCCAGTAGTATCCCAGGGAACTATGGCTACACCTTC
CASSIPGNYGYTF
>TRBJ2-7|TRBD1|14|TRBV2|few
TGTGCCAGCAGCCCGACAGGGGTCGGAGACGAGCAGTACTTC
CASSPTGVGDEQYF
>TRBJ2-7|TRBD1|16|TRBV18|NA
TGTGCCAGCTCACCGGCAGGGACAGGGGCCTCCTACGAGCAGTACTTC
CASSPAGTGASYEQYF
>TRBJ2-3|NA|14|TRBV5-1|NA
TGCGCCAGCAGCTTGGGGACCCGCACAGATACGCAGTATTTT
CASSLGTRTDTQYF
>TRBJ2-7|NA|12|TRBV6-6|NA
TGTGCCAGCTCTCCGGGGCGGTACGAGCAGTACTTC
CASSPGRYEQYF
>TRBJ1-1|TRBD1|14|TRBV6-1|NA
TGTGCCAGCAGGGAACAGGGGTTGATGACTGAAGCTTTCTTT
CASREQGLMTEAFF
>TRBJ2-7|NA|15|TRBV29-1|NA
TGCAGCGTAGGTTTCAGGGTAGCTGGATCTCTCGAGCAGTACTTC
CSVGFRVAGSLEQYF
>TRBJ1-5|TRBD1|16|TRBV27|NA
TGTGCCAGCAGTCCCGGGACAGGGCTATTCAATCAGCCCCAGCATTTT
CASSPGTGLFNQPQHF
>TRBJ2-1|NA|12|TRBV6-6|NA
TGTGCCACCCGAGTCTCCTACAATGAGCAGTTCTTC
CATRVSYNEQFF
>TRBJ1-5|NA|14|TRBV4-2|NA
TGTGCCAGCAGCCACGGTGCGGGCAATCAGCCCCAGCATTTT
CASSHGAGNQPQHF
>TRBJ2-3|NA|12|TRBV7-2|NA
TGTGCCAGCAGCTTTATGGGGGATACGCAGTATTTT
CASSFMGDTQYF
>TRBJ1-1|TRBD1|14|TRBV28|NA
TGTGCCAGCAGCTCGGGACAGGCGAACACTGAAGCTTTCTTT
CASSSGQANTEAFF
>TRBJ1-3|TRBD1|15|TRBV19|few
TGTGCCAGTAGTAGCTGGACAGGGGGCCGAAACACCATATATTTT
CASSSWTGGRNTIYF
>TRBJ2-7|NA|15|TRBV7-6|NA
TGTGCCAGCAGCTTAGCGCTGGGGGGCCCCCACGAGCAGTACTTC
CASSLALGGPHEQYF
>TRBJ2-5|TRBD2|16|TRBV9|NA
TGTGCCAGCAGCGGGGCGGGACTAGCGGGGGAAGAGACCCAGTACTTC
CASSGAGLAGEETQYF
>TRBJ1-1|NA|12|TRBV29-1|NA
TGCAGCTGGGGGGGAGCGAACACTGAAGCTTTCTTT
CSWGGANTEAFF
>TRBJ1-1|NA|15|TRBV5-6|NA
TGTGCCAGCAGCCCCCTAGCAGGGATGAACACTGAAGCTTTCTTT
CASSPLAGMNTEAFF
>TRBJ2-3|TRBD2|16|TRBV12-5|NA
TGTGCTAGTGGTTTGGCTAGCGGATTGGGCACAGATACGCAGTATTTT
CASGLASGLGTDTQYF
>TRBJ2-7|TRBD2|14|TRBV7-2|NA
TGTGCCAGCAGCGTACCGGGACTAGTCACCGAGCAGTACTTC
CASSVPGLVTEQYF
>TRBJ2-7|NA|14|TRBV6-1|NA
TGTGCCAGCACCCAAGGGCCAGTAGACTACGAGCAGTACTTC
CASTQGPVDYEQYF
>TRBJ2-2|NA|13|TRBV19|once
TGTGCCAGTAGTATAGGGGCCCCCGGGGAGCTGTTTTTT
CASSIGAPGELFF
>TRBJ2-7|NA|12|TRBV9|NA
TGTGCCAGCAGCGTACTGAGGGGGGAGCAGTACTTC
CASSVLRGEQYF
>TRBJ2-2|NA|14|TRBV19|few
TGTGCCAGTAGTATATCAGGGGCCGGCGGGGAGCTGTTTTTT
CASSISGAGGELFF
>TRBJ1-3|NA|17|TRBV7-6|NA
TGTGCCAGCAGCTTAGGGGGGGAGAGCGCCTCTGGAAACACCATATATTTT
CASSLGGESASGNTIYF
>TRBJ1-2|TRBD1|13|TRBV5-6|NA
TGTGCCAGCAGCTTGGGCAGGGGGGATGGCTACACCTTC
CASSLGRGDGYTF
>TRBJ1-1|NA|11|TRBV29-1|NA
TGCAGCGTTGAAGAGGGCCCAGGGGCTTTCTTT
CSVEEGPGAFF
>TRBJ2-7|TRBD1|16|TRBV7-2|NA
TGTGCCAGCAGCTTCAGGGCGGCACAGGGGTACGACGAGCAGTACTTC
CASSFRAAQGYDEQYF